This T cell receptor beta chain was retrieved from a study of T cells in localized non-small cell lung cancer (dated by TCRdb to 2018 to 2020). Turning to the overall study: T cell repertoires of 236 early-stage NSCLC patients were analyzed, with tumors being compared against uninvolved tumor-adjacent lungs. NSCLC patients had a mean age of around 61 years, and around 140 were male and about 98 female. The cohort was made up of about 240 treatment-naive NSCLC patients whose localized lung tumors had been resected. On the study overall, not on this receptor specifically: Higher T cell density in blood was associated with longer overall survival, whereas higher clonality in adjacent lung was associated with shorter survival. Because the study design was exploratory, TCR variables were selected using unadjusted p-values without false-discovery rate correction. The highest T cell clonality was observed in uninvolved tumor-adjacent lung, where clonality exceeded that of tumor, suggesting that antigenic responses were more focused in uninvolved tumor-adjacent lung. A median of approximately 50 of the top 100 tumor clones turned up in the paired uninvolved adjacent lung, and approximately 30 of those clones also ranked among the top 100 of that same adjacent lung. Because multi-region sequencing of the tumors was not done, intratumor heterogeneity could not be ruled out.

There are 17 amino acids in the CDR3, from cysteine to phenylalanine inclusive. The CDR3 DNA has 51 bases and is translated from base 1. The germline V gene specifies MDHEN as CDR1 and SYDVKM as CDR2. V lost 5 bases and J lost 0 bases, and the count of bases not matched to a germline gene is 4. At diagnosis, tumor, uninvolved tumor-adjacent lung and peripheral blood were collected and then preserved as a mix of FFPE and fresh-frozen material. For TCR repertoire profiling, blood samples were analyzed in the form of peripheral blood mononuclear cells. TCR beta CDR3 regions were sequenced from DNA using the immunoSEQ Assay. For the original study's pipeline: T cell density was computed as TCR beta template counts normalized to usable DNA estimated by amplifying housekeeping genes. Richness was estimated with the preseqR package, extrapolating to 400,000 templates for PBMC samples and 120,000 templates for tissue samples. Clonality was taken to be one minus Pielou's evenness. Differential abundance testing on productive amino-acid clonotypes, with a minimum total count of 5 and an alpha of 0.1, was used to identify tissue-enriched TCRs. The Jaccard Index and the Morisita Overlap Index were used to measure how much the repertoires overlapped between compartments. TCR beta CDR3s were clustered by GLIPH together with public tetramer-defined viral CDR3s, and at least three viral sequences plus V-gene enrichment were required for viral motifs. Entries here come from immuneACCESS through TCRdb and include only in-frame sequences with V and J called. Some clones fail to appear in such tables; in the studies checked, an unresolved V gene covers under half of the shortfall, and the cause of the remainder is unknown. V and J calls and clone size are copied from that table; D and trimming were computed from the DNA. The sample data list around 130,000 clones, and 89% of these were observed just once. The ten top clones hold over 1.5% of the sample.

Notes on this clone: No antigen is known for it. No quality values exist for individual bases; no much larger clone is one base distant.

Specimen: peripheral blood, collected before any cancer treatment. The clonotype was recovered from a female donor aged 60 or older with stage I lung adenocarcinoma. This chain is built from TRBV28 and TRBJ2-4, with 13 bases in between that match TRBD2. The encoded CDR3 is CASSGLAGDKAKNIQYF. The DNA sequence follows: TGTGCCAGCAGTGGACTAGCGGGAGATAAAGCCAAAAACATTCAGTACTTC.